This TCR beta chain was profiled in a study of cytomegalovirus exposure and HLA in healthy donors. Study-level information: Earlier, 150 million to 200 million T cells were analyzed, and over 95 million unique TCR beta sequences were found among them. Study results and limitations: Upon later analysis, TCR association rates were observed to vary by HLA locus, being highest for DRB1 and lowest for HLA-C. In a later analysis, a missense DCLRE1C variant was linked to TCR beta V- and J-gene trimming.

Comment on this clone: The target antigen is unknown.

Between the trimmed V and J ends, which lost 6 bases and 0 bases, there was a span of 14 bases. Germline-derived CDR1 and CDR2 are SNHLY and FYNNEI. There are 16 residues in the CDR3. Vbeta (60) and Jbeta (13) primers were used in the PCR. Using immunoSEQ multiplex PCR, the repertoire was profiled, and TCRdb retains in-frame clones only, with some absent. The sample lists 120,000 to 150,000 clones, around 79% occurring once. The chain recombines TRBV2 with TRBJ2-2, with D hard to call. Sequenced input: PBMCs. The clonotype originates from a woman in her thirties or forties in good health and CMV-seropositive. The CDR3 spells CASRGQYLANTGELFF. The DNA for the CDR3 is TGTGCCAGCAGGGGCCAGTACCTCGCGAACACCGGGGAGCTGTTTTTT.